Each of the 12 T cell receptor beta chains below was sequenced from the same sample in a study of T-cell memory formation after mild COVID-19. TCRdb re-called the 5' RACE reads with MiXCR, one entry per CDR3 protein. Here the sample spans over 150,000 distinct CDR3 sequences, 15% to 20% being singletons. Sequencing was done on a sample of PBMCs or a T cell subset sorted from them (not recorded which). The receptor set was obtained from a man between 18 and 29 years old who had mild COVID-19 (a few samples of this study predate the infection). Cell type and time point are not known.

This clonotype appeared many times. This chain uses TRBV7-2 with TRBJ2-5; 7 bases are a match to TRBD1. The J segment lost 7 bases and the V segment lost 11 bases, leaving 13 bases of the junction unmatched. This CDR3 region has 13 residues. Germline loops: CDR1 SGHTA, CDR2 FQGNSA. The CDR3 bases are TGTGCCTCCACGACAGGGCGGTCAGCGACCCAGTACTTC. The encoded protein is CASTTGRSATQYF. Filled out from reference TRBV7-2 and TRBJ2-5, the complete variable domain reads GAGVSQSPSNKVTEKGKDVELRCDPISGHTALYWYRQSLGQGLEFLIYFQGNSAPDKSGLPSDRFSAERTGGSVSTLTIQRTQQEDSAVYLCASTTGRSATQYFGPGTRLLVL.

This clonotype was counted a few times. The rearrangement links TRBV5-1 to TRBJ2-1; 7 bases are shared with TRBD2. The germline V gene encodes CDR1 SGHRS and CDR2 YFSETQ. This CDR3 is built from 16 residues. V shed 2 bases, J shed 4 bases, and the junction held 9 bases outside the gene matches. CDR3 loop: CASSFDPPGGYNEQFF. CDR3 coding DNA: TGCGCCAGCAGCTTCGATCCTCCCGGGGGGTACAATGAGCAGTTCTTC. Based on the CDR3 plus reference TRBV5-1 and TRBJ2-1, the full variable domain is KAGVTQTPRYLIKTRGQQVTLSCSPISGHRSVSWYQQTPGQGLQFLFEYFSETQRNKGNFPGRFSGRQFSNSRSEMNVSTLELGDSALYLCASSFDPPGGYNEQFFGPGTRLTVL.

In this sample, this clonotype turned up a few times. DNA of the CDR3: TGTGCCAGCAGTTTAGGCGGCAGGAACCTAGCCAAAAACATTCAGTACTTC. This sequence encodes CASSLGGRNLAKNIQYF. The genes are TRBV12-3 or TRBV12-4 and TRBJ2-4; D ambiguous. This CDR3 is built from 17 residues. V lost 1 base to trimming and J lost 0 bases, with 13 bases between them.

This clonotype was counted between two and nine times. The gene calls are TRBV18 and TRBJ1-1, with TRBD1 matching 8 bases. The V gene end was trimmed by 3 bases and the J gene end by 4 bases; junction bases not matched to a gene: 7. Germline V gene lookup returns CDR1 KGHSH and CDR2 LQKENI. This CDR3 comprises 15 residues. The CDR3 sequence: CASSPGQGGGTEAFF. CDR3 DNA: TGTGCCAGCTCACCCGGACAGGGAGGAGGCACTGAAGCTTTCTTT. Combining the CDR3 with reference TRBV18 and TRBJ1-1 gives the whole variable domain NAGVMQNPRHLVRRRGQEARLRCSPMKGHSHVYWYRQLPEEGLKFMVYLQKENIIDESGMPKERFSAEFPKEGPSILRIQQVVRGDSAAYFCASSPGQGGGTEAFFGQGTRLTVV.

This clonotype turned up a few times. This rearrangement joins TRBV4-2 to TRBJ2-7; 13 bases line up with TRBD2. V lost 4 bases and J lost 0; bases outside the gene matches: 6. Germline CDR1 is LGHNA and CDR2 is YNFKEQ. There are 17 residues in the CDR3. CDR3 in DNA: TGTGCCAGCAGCCGAGGGACTAGCGGGGAAACCTCCTACGAGCAGTACTTC. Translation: CASSRGTSGETSYEQYF.

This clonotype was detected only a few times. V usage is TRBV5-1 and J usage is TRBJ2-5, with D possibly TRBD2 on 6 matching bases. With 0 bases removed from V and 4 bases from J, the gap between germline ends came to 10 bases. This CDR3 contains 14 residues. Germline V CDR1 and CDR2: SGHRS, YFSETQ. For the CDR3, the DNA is TGCGCCAGCAGCTTGGTTGCGGGGTCAGAGACCCAGTACTTC. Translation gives CASSLVAGSETQYF.

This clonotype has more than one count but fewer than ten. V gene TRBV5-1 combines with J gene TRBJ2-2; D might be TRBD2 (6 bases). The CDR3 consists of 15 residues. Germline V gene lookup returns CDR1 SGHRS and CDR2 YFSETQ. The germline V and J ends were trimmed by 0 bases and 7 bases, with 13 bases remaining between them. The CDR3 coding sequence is TGCGCCAGCAGCTTGGCAGGGTATAGCGGCGGGGAGCTGTTTTTT. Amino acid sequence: CASSLAGYSGGELFF.

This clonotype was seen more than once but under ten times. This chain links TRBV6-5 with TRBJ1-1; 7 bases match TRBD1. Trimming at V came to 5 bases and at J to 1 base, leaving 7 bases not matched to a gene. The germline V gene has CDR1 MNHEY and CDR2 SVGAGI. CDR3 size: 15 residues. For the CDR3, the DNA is TGTGCCAGCAGTCGACAGGGACAGCCGAACACTGAAGCTTTCTTT. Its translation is CASSRQGQPNTEAFF.

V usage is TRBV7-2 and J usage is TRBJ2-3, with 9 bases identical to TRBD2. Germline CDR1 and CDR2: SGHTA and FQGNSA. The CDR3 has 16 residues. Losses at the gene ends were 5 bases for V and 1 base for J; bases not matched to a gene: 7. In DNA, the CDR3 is TGTGCCAGCAGCCGGCGGGGGGGCCTGGGCACAGATACGCAGTATTTT. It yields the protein CASSRRGGLGTDTQYF.

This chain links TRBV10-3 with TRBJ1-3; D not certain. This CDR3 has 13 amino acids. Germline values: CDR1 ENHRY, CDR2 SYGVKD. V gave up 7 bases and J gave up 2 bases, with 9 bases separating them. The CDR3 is CAIISGAGNTIYF. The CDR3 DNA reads TGTGCCATCATATCCGGAGCTGGAAACACCATATATTTT.

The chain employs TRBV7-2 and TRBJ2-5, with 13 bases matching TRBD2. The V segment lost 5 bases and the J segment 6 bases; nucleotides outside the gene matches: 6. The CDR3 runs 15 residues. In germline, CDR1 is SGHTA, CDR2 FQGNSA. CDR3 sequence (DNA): TGTGCCAGCAGCCTAACTAGCGGGGGGGCCCAGACCCAGTACTTC. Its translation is CASSLTSGGAQTQYF. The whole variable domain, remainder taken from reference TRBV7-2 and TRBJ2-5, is GAGVSQSPSNKVTEKGKDVELRCDPISGHTALYWYRQSLGQGLEFLIYFQGNSAPDKSGLPSDRFSAERTGGSVSTLTIQRTQQEDSAVYLCASSLTSGGAQTQYFGPGTRLLVL.

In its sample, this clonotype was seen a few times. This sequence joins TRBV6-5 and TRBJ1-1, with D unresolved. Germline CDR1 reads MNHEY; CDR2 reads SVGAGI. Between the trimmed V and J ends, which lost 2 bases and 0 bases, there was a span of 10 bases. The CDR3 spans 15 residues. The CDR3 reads CASSYHSSMNTEAFF. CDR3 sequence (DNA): TGTGCCAGCAGTTACCACAGTTCCATGAACACTGAAGCTTTCTTT.